This T cell receptor beta chain was recorded in a study of CXCR3-negative and CXCR3-positive naive CD8 T cells. Study-wide points: Diversity was high in both naive subsets and much lower in memory cells. The TRB CDR3s that CXCR3-positive naive cells carried were more hydrophobic than those of CXCR3-negative naive cells. Naive subsets had comparable surface CD5, so TRB CDR3 properties gauged TCR strength.

Germline lookup yields CDR1 LGHNA and CDR2 YSLEER. The CDR3 runs 16 residues. Researchers prepared the TRB cDNA libraries using 5' RACE with UMI labels. One entry per CDR3 protein, without DNA, is what TCRdb gives after re-calling the 5' RACE reads. Its listing shows around 140,000 distinct CDR3 sequences. With regard to this clonotype: The target antigen is unknown.

Material for sequencing was naive CXCR3- CD8+ T cells from blood. Subset reported: CD45RO-CCR7+CD27+CD95- naive CD8+ T cells lacking CXCR3 (TNR3-). J is TRBJ1-1 and V is TRBV4-3; the D gene TCRdb calls, TRBD1, cannot be checked with no DNA. This clonotype originated in a human donor in good health. Some clones in this sample may be carry-over from other donors' samples. This CDR3 is CASSQDRVESNTEAFF.